This record covers a single T cell receptor beta chain. The antigen remains undetermined. These data come from a study of cytomegalovirus exposure and HLA in healthy donors. Regarding the study as a whole: In a later analysis, V- and J-gene trimming of beta chains associated with a DCLRE1C missense variant, replicated independently. Among the most significant clusters, several appeared linked to common viral pathogens in a later analysis. There were some V segments, including TRBV6-2 and TRBV6-3, excluded as indistinguishable.

PCR involved 60 Vbeta and 13 Jbeta primers. Data came from immunoSEQ multiplex PCR; TCRdb stores just in-frame clones and leaves some out. Its listing shows about 51,000 clones. V gave up 2 bases and J gave up 7 bases, with 8 bases separating them. CDR1 and CDR2 from the germline V gene are MNHEY and SVGAGI. The CDR3 totals 12 residues. The chain carries TRBV6-5 and TRBJ1-1, with D unclear. The clonotype comes from a man aged 35-49 years in good health and CMV-seropositive. Sequenced sample: PBMCs. CDR3 residues: CASSYGGSEAFF. In nucleotides, the CDR3 is TGTGCCAGCAGTTACGGTGGGAGTGAAGCTTTCTTT.